These 24 T cell receptor beta chains were sequenced from one sample in a study of T cells in Graves' hyperthyroidism and ophthalmopathy. RNA transcripts provided the source from which TCR beta CDR3 regions were amplified. A first-round RT-PCR of the TCR CDR3 used the HTBI primer set. From the multiplex PCR reads, TCRdb called clonotypes with MiXCR, one entry per CDR3 protein. The sample lists roughly 400,000 distinct CDR3 sequences; around 16% were seen once. Input material: blood. These TCRs come from a woman in her late teens or twenties with Graves' hyperthyroidism that later progressed to Graves' ophthalmopathy.

This clonotype was seen many times. The rearrangement joins TRBV29-1 to TRBJ2-3; D gene ambiguous. The CDR3 length is 12 residues. Germline CDR1 is SQVTM and CDR2 is ANQGSEA. V gave up 4 bases and J gave up 8 bases, with 13 bases separating them. The CDR3, as DNA: TGCAGCGTTGTTCCTTACCCGGGTACGCAGTATTTT. Translated: CSVVPYPGTQYF.

This rearrangement joins TRBV10-3 to TRBJ2-7; tentative D call: TRBD2 (5 bases). Germline V gene sequence: CDR1 ENHRY, CDR2 SYGVKD. V lost 0 bases and J 6 bases, leaving 9 bases between the germline ends. CDR3 length equals 13 residues. Here the CDR3 reads CAISESIEGEQYF. Here the CDR3 DNA reads TGTGCCATCAGTGAGTCTATAGAGGGCGAGCAGTACTTC.

There are many counts of this clonotype. Because the CDR3's place on the DNA is in doubt, the DNA is left out and the CDR3 is given as listed by TCRdb. The chain joins TRBV3-1 to TRBJ2-1; no DNA check was done on the table's D call, TRBD2. Germline CDR1 is LGHDT and CDR2 is YNNKEL (reference sequence). Including both end residues, the CDR3 is 15 amino acids long. The CDR3 reads CASSQDWGSGNRKFF.

J is TRBJ2-6 and V is TRBV5-5, with 9 bases lining up with TRBD1. Germline CDR1 SGHKS, CDR2 YYEKEE (reference sequence). J gave up 0 bases and V 4 bases, and 5 bases lay outside the gene matches. The CDR3 extends over 17 amino acids. As DNA, the CDR3 is TGTGCCAGCAGCCAACAGGGGGCAGACTCTGGGGCCAACGTCCTGACTTTC. Translating it yields CASSQQGADSGANVLTF.

This clonotype was seen ten or more times. DNA for the CDR3: TGTGCCAGCAGTTTAGACAGGGTCTATAACACTGAAGCTTTCTTT. Amino acids: CASSLDRVYNTEAFF. The V and J genes are TRBV12-3 or TRBV12-4 and TRBJ1-1; D is perhaps TRBD1 (6 bases). V was cut by 1 base and J by 2 bases, with 11 bases left in between. The CDR3 totals 15 residues.

In its sample, this clonotype was seen many times. This chain connects TRBV4-1 to TRBJ2-1, with D possibly matching TRBD2 (7 bases). The CDR3 consists of 15 residues. The germline V gene has CDR1 MGHRA and CDR2 YSYEKL. The V end lost 4 bases, the J end lost 8 bases, and 18 bases lay between the germline ends. In DNA form, the CDR3 reads TGCGCCAGCAGCCCGAACCACCGAGGGGGGGATGAGCAGTTCTTC. It codes for CASSPNHRGGDEQFF.

In this sample, this clonotype turned up a few times. One end of the junction varies from germline; a read error may be responsible. V usage is TRBV5-1 and J usage is TRBJ2-3, with D unclear. This CDR3 region has 12 residues. The germline CDR1 and CDR2 sequences are SGHRS and YFSETQ. DNA of the CDR3: TGCGCCAGCAGCTTGGACCCAGATACGCAGTGTTTT. This encodes CASSLDPDTQCF.

Ten or more counts support this clonotype. This chain joins TRBV28 and TRBJ2-7, with TRBD2 identical over 8 bases. V lost 7 bases and J lost 6; bases outside the gene matches: 11. CDR3 length equals 14 residues. Germline V gene sequence: CDR1 MDHEN, CDR2 SYDVKM. In nucleotides, the CDR3 is TGTGCCAGCAACCAACCCAGCGGGAGTCGCGAGCAGTACTTC. It is translated as CASNQPSGSREQYF.

In DNA, the CDR3 is TGTGCCAGCAGCCACCAAAACCGGGAAAAACTGTTTTTT. This codes for CASSHQNREKLFF. The rearrangement joins TRBV6-1 to TRBJ1-4; D call uncertain. The CDR3 has 13 amino acids. Germline lookup yields CDR1 MNHNS and CDR2 SASEGT. V was pared by 6 bases and J by 8 bases, with 13 bases between.

The chain uses TRBV27 and TRBJ2-1; D gene ambiguous. This CDR3 is 13 amino acids long. Germline CDR1 is MNHEY and CDR2 is SMNVEV (reference sequence). Between the trimmed V and J ends, which lost 0 bases and 2 bases, there was a span of 2 bases. CDR3 coding DNA: TGTGCCAGCAGTTTATCTACCTACAATGAGCAGTTCTTC. Translation: CASSLSTYNEQFF.

The chain is built from TRBV29-1 and TRBJ2-3; 13 nucleotides align to TRBD2. This CDR3 is built from 15 residues. Germline loops: CDR1 SQVTM, CDR2 ANQGSEA. V shed 3 bases, J shed 6 bases, and the junction held 6 bases outside the gene matches. CDR3 coding DNA: TGCAGCGTTGAGCCGGGACTAGCGGGGCAGGATACGCAGTATTTT. Its protein product is CSVEPGLAGQDTQYF.

Worth noting for this clonotype: Since a much larger clone is just one base distant, this may be a read error. This chain links TRBV20-1 with TRBJ2-7, with a possible D match to TRBD2 (6 bases). Germline CDR1 DFQATT, CDR2 SNEGSKA (reference sequence). V was cut by 0 bases and J by 6 bases, with 21 bases left in between. This CDR3 contains 16 residues. For the CDR3, the DNA is TGCAGTGCTAGAGATTCGGGAGTTAGGGGCATCCCCGAGCAGTACTTC. It translates to CSARDSGVRGIPEQYF.

The table lists this clonotype with many counts. The chain combines TRBV27 with TRBJ2-1; 9 nucleotides align to TRBD2. Trimming at V came to 7 bases and at J to 7 bases, leaving 11 bases not matched to a gene. CDR3 size: 15 residues. Germline-derived CDR1 and CDR2 are MNHEY and SMNVEV (reference sequence). This chain's CDR3 is CASTPGGLAGNEQFF. Written as DNA, the CDR3 is TGTGCCAGCACCCCCGGGGGGCTAGCGGGAAATGAGCAGTTCTTC.

The V call is TRBV4-2, the J call TRBJ2-3; D may be TRBD1 (7 bases). V was trimmed by 0 bases and J by 6 bases, leaving 13 bases between them. The CDR3 is made up of 15 amino acids. Per the germline V gene, CDR1 is LGHNA and CDR2 is YNFKEQ. The CDR3 DNA reads as TGTGCCAGCAGCCAAGAGGGCGGAGGGGGCGATACGCAGTATTTT. Amino acids: CASSQEGGGGDTQYF.

Written as DNA, the CDR3 is TGTGCCAGCAGCCCCTATCTAGTAGCGGGAGGGCGAAACGAGCAGTACTTC. It is translated as CASSPYLVAGGRNEQYF. The rearrangement joins TRBV7-2 to TRBJ2-7; the match to TRBD2 covers 11 bases. Losses at the gene ends were 5 bases for V and 5 bases for J; bases not matched to a gene: 14. The length of the CDR3 is 17 residues. The V gene's germline CDR1 is SGHTA and CDR2 FQGNSA.

This clonotype was recorded many times. This sequence joins TRBV20-1 and TRBJ1-2, with 8 bases that match TRBD1. The CDR3 totals 14 residues. Germline trimming cut 6 bases from V and 6 bases from J; bases unmatched to any gene: 12. CDR1 and CDR2 (germline): DFQATT, SNEGSKA (reference sequence). The CDR3 DNA reads as TGCAGTGCCTCAGACAGGGGAGATATTGATGGCTACACCTTC. Protein sequence: CSASDRGDIDGYTF.

This clonotype was recorded many times. As DNA, the CDR3 is TGTGCCAGCAGTGAAGAGGCAGGAGAAGCTTTCTTT. Protein product: CASSEEAGEAFF. The chain links TRBV6-1 to TRBJ1-1; unclear D gene. V lost 1 base and J 8 bases, leaving 8 bases between the germline ends. CDR3 length: 12 residues. The germline V gene has CDR1 MNHNS and CDR2 SASEGT.

This clonotype was detected a few times. The rearrangement joins TRBV28 to TRBJ2-6; weak D call: TRBD1 (5 bases). CDR3 size: 17 residues. Germline V gene data show CDR1 as MDHEN and CDR2 as SYDVKM. Between the trimmed V and J ends, which lost 6 bases and 2 bases, there was a span of 17 bases. CDR3 nucleotides: TGTGCCAGCAGCGAGACAGCTTGGCTCACTGGGGCCAACGTCCTGACTTTC. Its translation: CASSETAWLTGANVLTF.

This rearrangement joins TRBV4-3 to TRBJ1-1; a possible D gene is TRBD1 (6 bases). The ends were cut back, 0 bases at V and 2 bases at J, with 16 bases in the middle. Germline assignment: CDR1 LGHNA and CDR2 YSLEER. The CDR3 sequence is 17 residues long. The CDR3 loop is CASSQDRNRVSNTEAFF. The CDR3 bases are TGCGCCAGCAGCCAAGATCGTAACAGGGTCTCTAACACTGAAGCTTTCTTT.

This clonotype was counted only a few times. J is TRBJ1-2 and V is TRBV3-1; D is perhaps TRBD1 (5 bases). The V and J ends lost 1 base and 7 bases respectively, with 10 bases between them. This CDR3 is 13 amino acids long. The germline V gene has CDR1 LGHDT and CDR2 YNNKEL (reference sequence). CDR3 loop: CASSQGRGVGYTF. As DNA, the CDR3 is TGTGCCAGCAGCCAAGGTCGGGGGGTTGGCTACACCTTC. Variable domain in full (rest from reference TRBV3-1 and TRBJ1-2): DTAVSQTPKYLVTQMGNDKSIKCEQNLGHDTMYWYKQDSKKFLKIMFSYNNKELIINETVPNRFSPKSPDKAHLNLHINSLELGDSAVYFCASSQGRGVGYTFGSGTRLTVV.

This clonotype was found a few times. J is TRBJ2-5 and V is TRBV20-1; TRBD1 matches at 12 bases. The CDR3 contains 14 residues. V was clipped by 6 bases and J by 5 bases; unmatched bases: 7. Germline V gene data show CDR1 as DFQATT and CDR2 as SNEGSKA (reference sequence). The CDR3 region has the DNA TGCAGTGCGGAAGGGACAGGGGGCGGGGAGACCCAGTACTTC. Its translation: CSAEGTGGGETQYF.

This clonotype was counted many times. This chain joins TRBV5-1 and TRBJ2-7; 7 bases agree with TRBD1. This CDR3 comprises 14 residues. V was clipped by 2 bases and J by 3 bases; unmatched bases: 5. The germline V gene has CDR1 SGHRS and CDR2 YFSETQ. The CDR3 spells CASSLRQGHYEQYF. CDR3 sequence (DNA): TGCGCCAGCAGCTTACGACAGGGCCACTACGAGCAGTACTTC.

The chain links TRBV5-1 to TRBJ1-2; unclear D gene. Germline values: CDR1 SGHRS, CDR2 YFSETQ. V lost 0 bases and J 8 bases, leaving 14 bases between the germline ends. The CDR3 runs 14 residues. DNA for the CDR3: TGCGCCAGCAGCTTGGTGTTCCTAGATACGGGCTACACCTTC. Protein product: CASSLVFLDTGYTF.

There are many counts of this clonotype. The rearrangement uses TRBV7-9 and TRBJ2-5, with TRBD1 matching over 9 bases. Germline V lookup: CDR1 SEHNR, CDR2 FQNEAQ (reference sequence). The length of the CDR3 is 16 residues. V shed 5 bases and J 8 bases; nucleotides not matched to a gene: 15. As DNA, the CDR3 is TGTGCCAGCAGCCCCCGGGACAGGGTGACGTCGGACACCCAGTACTTC. Protein product: CASSPRDRVTSDTQYF. Filled out from reference TRBV7-9 and TRBJ2-5, the complete variable domain reads DTGVSQNPRHKITKRGQNVTFRCDPISEHNRLYWYRQTLGQGPEFLTYFQNEAQLEKSRLLSDRFSAERPKGSFSTLEIQRTEQGDSAMYLCASSPRDRVTSDTQYFGPGTRLLVL.